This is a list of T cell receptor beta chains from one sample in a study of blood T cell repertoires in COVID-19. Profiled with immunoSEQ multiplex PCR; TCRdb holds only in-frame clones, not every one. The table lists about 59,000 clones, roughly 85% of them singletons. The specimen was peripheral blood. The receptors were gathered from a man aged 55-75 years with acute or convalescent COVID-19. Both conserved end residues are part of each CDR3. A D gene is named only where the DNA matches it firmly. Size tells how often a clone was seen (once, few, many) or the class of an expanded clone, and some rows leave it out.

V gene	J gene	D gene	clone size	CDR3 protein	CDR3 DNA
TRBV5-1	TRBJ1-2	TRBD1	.	CASSQQGASSYGYTF	TGCGCCAGCAGCCAACAGGGGGCAAGTAGCTATGGCTACACCTTC
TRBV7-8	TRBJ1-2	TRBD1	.	CASSLGPEQGADGYGYTF	TGTGCCAGCAGCTTAGGCCCGGAACAGGGGGCAGATGGCTATGGCTACACCTTC
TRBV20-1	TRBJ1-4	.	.	CSARRGEKLFF	TGCAGTGCTAGACGCGGTGAAAAACTGTTTTTT
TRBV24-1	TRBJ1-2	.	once	CATSDPSTDTYGYTF	TGTGCCACCAGTGATCCCTCGACAGATACCTATGGCTACACCTTC
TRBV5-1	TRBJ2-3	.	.	CASSLGAGTADTQYF	TGCGCCAGCAGCTTGGGAGCAGGTACCGCAGATACGCAGTATTTT
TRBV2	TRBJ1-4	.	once	CASSESRGTNEKLFF	TGTGCCAGCAGTGAAAGCAGGGGCACTAATGAAAAACTGTTTTTT
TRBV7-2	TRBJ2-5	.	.	CASSLGISEETQYF	TGTGCCAGCAGCTTAGGGATTAGCGAGGAGACCCAGTACTTC
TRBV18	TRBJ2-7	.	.	CASSHGQTYEQYF	TGTGCCAGCTCACACGGACAAACCTACGAGCAGTACTTC
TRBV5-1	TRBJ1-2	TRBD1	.	CASSLPGQGVNGYTF	TGCGCCAGCAGCCTTCCGGGACAGGGGGTTAATGGCTACACCTTC
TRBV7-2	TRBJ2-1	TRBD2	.	CASRSTGLAGEQFF	TGTGCCAGCAGGTCAACCGGACTAGCGGGCGAGCAGTTCTTC
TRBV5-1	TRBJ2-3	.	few	CASSLGRGTDTQYF	TGCGCCAGCAGCTTGGGCCGCGGCACAGATACGCAGTATTTT
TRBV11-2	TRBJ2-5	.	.	CASSRDTIQETQYF	TGTGCCAGCAGCCGGGACACGATTCAAGAGACCCAGTACTTC
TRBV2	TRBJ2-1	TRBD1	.	CASSATGGPYNEQFF	TGTGCCAGCAGTGCCACAGGGGGCCCCTACAATGAGCAGTTCTTC
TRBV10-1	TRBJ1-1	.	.	CASGGEGTEAFF	TGCGCCAGCGGGGGCGAGGGCACTGAAGCTTTCTTT
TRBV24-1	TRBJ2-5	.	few	CATSDNGFQETQYF	TGTGCCACCAGTGATAACGGGTTCCAAGAGACCCAGTACTTC
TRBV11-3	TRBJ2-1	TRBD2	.	CASSHSGRYGNEQFF	TGTGCCAGCAGCCATAGCGGGAGGTACGGCAATGAGCAGTTCTTC
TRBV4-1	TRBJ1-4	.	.	CASSQDTATNEKLFF	TGCGCCAGCAGCCAAGACACTGCAACTAATGAAAAACTGTTTTTT
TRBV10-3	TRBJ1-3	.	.	CAISDPSSGNTIYF	TGTGCCATCAGTGACCCGAGCTCTGGAAACACCATATATTTT
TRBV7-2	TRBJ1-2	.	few	CASSSPAGTPGGYTF	TGTGCCAGCAGCTCCCCCGCCGGGACTCCAGGGGGCTACACCTTC
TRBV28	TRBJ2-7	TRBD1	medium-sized	CASSLVGQGAAEQYF	TGTGCCAGCAGTTTAGTCGGGCAGGGGGCGGCCGAGCAGTACTTC
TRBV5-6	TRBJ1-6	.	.	CASSGGIMQSNSPLHF	TGTGCCAGCAGCGGGGGGATCATGCAAAGTAATTCACCCCTCCACTTT
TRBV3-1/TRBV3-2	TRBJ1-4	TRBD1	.	CASSQDDRATNEKLFF	TGTGCCAGCAGCCAAGATGACAGGGCAACTAATGAAAAACTGTTTTTT
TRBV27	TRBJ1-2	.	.	CASSLSTGWGYTF	TGTGCCAGCAGTTTATCGACAGGCTGGGGCTACACCTTC
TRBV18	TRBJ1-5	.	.	CASSPDQGLYQPQHF	TGTGCCAGCTCACCCGACCAGGGGTTATATCAGCCCCAGCATTTT
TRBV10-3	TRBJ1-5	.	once	CAISAGPNQPQHF	TGTGCCATCAGCGCGGGACCCAATCAGCCCCAGCATTTT
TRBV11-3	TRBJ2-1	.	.	CASSSRGKATNEQFF	TGTGCCAGCAGCTCTCGAGGGAAGGCTACCAATGAGCAGTTCTTC
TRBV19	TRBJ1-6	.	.	CASSSGFSPLHF	TGTGCCAGTAGTAGCGGCTTCTCACCCCTCCACTTT
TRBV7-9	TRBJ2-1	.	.	CASRDNEQFF	TGTGCCAGCCGGGATAATGAGCAGTTCTTC
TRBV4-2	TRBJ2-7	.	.	CASSQDWAAADPSYEQYF	TGTGCCAGCAGCCAAGATTGGGCAGCGGCCGACCCATCCTACGAGCAGTACTTC
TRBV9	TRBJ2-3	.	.	CASSLSGTHPDTQYF	TGTGCCAGCAGCCTTAGCGGAACCCACCCCGATACGCAGTATTTT
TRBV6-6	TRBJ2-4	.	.	CASRPNSVFEIQYF	TGTGCCAGCAGACCTAACTCTGTATTTGAGATTCAGTACTTC
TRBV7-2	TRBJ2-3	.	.	CASSSEAFTDTQYF	TGTGCCAGCAGCTCAGAGGCCTTCACAGATACGCAGTATTTT
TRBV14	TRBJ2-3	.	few	CASSQGLVRDTQYF	TGTGCCAGCAGCCAAGGACTAGTTCGTGATACGCAGTATTTT
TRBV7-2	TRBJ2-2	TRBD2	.	CASSFGAGGGTGELFF	TGTGCCAGCAGCTTTGGTGCGGGAGGGGGGACCGGGGAGCTGTTTTTT
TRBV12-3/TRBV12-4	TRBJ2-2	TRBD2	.	CASSLAVAGELFF	TGTGCCAGCAGCCTAGCGGTAGCCGGGGAGCTGTTTTTT
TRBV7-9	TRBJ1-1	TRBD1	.	CASRDTGAHMNTEAFF	TGTGCCAGCAGAGACACAGGGGCCCATATGAACACTGAAGCTTTCTTT
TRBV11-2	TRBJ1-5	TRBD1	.	CASSTTGGWNQPQHF	TGTGCCAGCAGCACGACAGGGGGCTGGAATCAGCCCCAGCATTTT